This T cell receptor beta chain was sequenced in a study of shared clonotypes between healthy human individuals. Study-wide findings and caveats: On the whole, naive subsets had larger estimated richness than memory subsets had. The study found about 5% of naive CD4 clonotypes shared across a handful of donors.

About this clone: Its target is unknown.

Profiling relied on immunoSEQ multiplex PCR, and the TCRdb table lists in-frame clones only, not all of them. The data contain fewer than 1 million clones, approximately 97% of them seen just once; the ten biggest clones take up less than 0.3%. Naive CD8 cells lacked CD45RO, underwent positive selection for CCR7 and left out terminally differentiated effector memory CD45RA+ cells. This sequence was found in a man aged 25 to 40 in good health. Sequencing was performed on naive CD8+ T cells sorted from blood.

The CDR3 loop is CASSHGQHNEQFF. The CDR3 DNA sequence: TGCGCCAGCAGCCATGGACAGCACAATGAGCAGTTCTTC. The chain employs TRBV4-3 and TRBJ2-1; TRBD1 is a possible D gene (6 bases). The CDR3 spans 13 residues. V was shortened by 3 bases and J by 5 bases, with 8 bases between the two germline ends. Germline lookup yields CDR1 LGHNA and CDR2 YSLEER.